This T cell receptor (beta chain) appears in the sequencing data of a study of T-cell reconstitution after alpha-beta-depleted transplantation in children. V gave up 2 bases and J gave up 2 bases, with 13 bases separating them. The CDR3 has 15 residues. Findings and caveats of the study: Alpha-beta T cells present about two months after transplant were reported to originate from several hundred expanded graft clones. Recipient T cells and thymic progenitors that survived were the source of the high TCRbeta diversity seen at day 60 in some patients. One year after transplant, T-cell counts and diversity came mostly from newly produced T cells.

Library preparation (for TCRbeta) was performed with unique molecular identifiers. TCRdb passed the PCR reads through MiXCR, listing each CDR3 protein once. The sample lists about 900,000 distinct CDR3 sequences; about 31% were seen once. This clonotype has only a few counts. What it binds is unknown. This chain links TRBV12-3 or TRBV12-4 with TRBJ2-7; D might be TRBD1 (7 bases). The sequences come from PBMCs, mostly from graft donor cells, collected 360 days after TCRalphabeta/CD19-depleted stem cell transplant. The TCR was taken from a boy under two years old who had a stem cell transplant for SCID, so the T cells may come from the graft donor. CDR3 protein: CASSLRSGGTYEQYF. As DNA, the CDR3 is TGTGCCAGCAGTTTAAGGTCAGGGGGGACCTACGAGCAGTACTTC.